A single sample is the source of the 9 T cell receptor beta chains below, sequenced in a study of blood T cell repertoires in COVID-19. Data came from immunoSEQ multiplex PCR; TCRdb stores just in-frame clones and leaves some out. The sample holds over 65,000 clones, around 90% seen once. Material for sequencing was peripheral blood. The receptors shown here come from a human donor in a cohort sampled during active COVID-19.

The V and J genes are TRBV7-9 and TRBJ1-4; D is perhaps TRBD1 (5 bases). The CDR3 spans 12 residues. Trimming shortened V by 6 bases and J by 5 bases, and 7 bases separated the two germline ends. Looked up from germline, CDR1 is SEHNR and CDR2 is FQNEAQ (reference sequence). The CDR3 loop is CASRRGNEKLFF. The CDR3, as DNA: TGTGCCAGCAGAAGGGGAAATGAAAAACTGTTTTTT.

This chain links TRBV19 with TRBJ1-6, with D possibly being TRBD1 (6 bases). V was pared by 3 bases and J by 7 bases, with 13 bases between. The germline V gene encodes CDR1 LNHDA and CDR2 SQIVND (reference sequence). There are 15 residues in the CDR3. The CDR3 bases are TGTGCCAGTAGTATGGAAGACAGGAGAAATTCACCCCTCCACTTT. This gives the protein CASSMEDRRNSPLHF.

This chain links TRBV6-2 or TRBV6-3 with TRBJ1-2, with 7 positions matching TRBD1. CDR3 length equals 14 residues. Germline CDR1 is MNHEY and CDR2 is SVGEGT. Trimming at V came to 2 bases and at J to 5 bases, leaving 5 bases not matched to a gene. This CDR3 reads CASSYREGAYGYTF. The CDR3, as DNA: TGTGCCAGCAGTTACCGGGAGGGGGCGTATGGCTACACCTTC.

This rearrangement joins TRBV7-2 to TRBJ2-1; D perhaps matches TRBD2 (6 bases). The CDR3 has 14 amino acids. Trimming took off 5 bases at V and 6 bases at J, with 14 bases between the two ends. Germline CDR1 is SGHTA and CDR2 is FQGNSA. CDR3 in DNA: TGTGCCAGCAGCCGTGCCGGGACTGGCAATGAGCAGTTCTTC. Its protein product is CASSRAGTGNEQFF.

The chain is built from TRBV30 and TRBJ2-2; 10 bases agree with TRBD2. Germline V gene data show CDR1 as GTSNPN and CDR2 as SVGIG (reference sequence). The J segment lost 3 bases and the V segment lost 3 bases, leaving 4 bases of the junction unmatched. CDR3 length: 15 residues. CDR3 protein: CAWRSGGADTGELFF. The CDR3 coding sequence is TGTGCCTGGAGAAGCGGGGGGGCCGACACCGGGGAGCTGTTTTTT.

The chain links TRBV10-2 to TRBJ2-1; 7 nucleotides agree with TRBD2. Per germline, CDR1 WSHSY and CDR2 SAAADI. V lost 4 bases and J lost 2; bases outside the gene matches: 2. The CDR3 extends over 14 amino acids. The CDR3 here is CASSGSGPYNEQFF. CDR3 bases: TGCGCCAGCAGTGGTAGCGGGCCCTACAATGAGCAGTTCTTC.

In its sample, this clone was seen a few times. For the CDR3, the DNA is TGTGCCAGCAGAGACGTGTACGAACCCCTTTGGGCCCTCAAGTTTACCCAGTACTTC. Protein: CASRDVYEPLWALKFTQYF. This chain links TRBV6-4 with TRBJ2-5; D not certain. Per germline, CDR1 MRHNA and CDR2 SNTAGT. CDR3 length equals 19 residues. V lost 6 bases, J lost 8 bases, and 34 bases lay in between.

V is TRBV5-6 and J is TRBJ1-3, with D possibly matching TRBD1 (5 bases). In germline, CDR1 is SGHDT, CDR2 YYEEEE. The CDR3 length is 15 residues. V dropped 3 bases and J dropped 0 bases, with 10 bases sitting between them. The CDR3 coding sequence is TGTGCCAGCAGCTACGACAGAGCCTCTGGAAACACCATATATTTT. It translates to CASSYDRASGNTIYF.

The chain has TRBV4-3 and TRBJ2-3; 9 bases are a match to TRBD2. The CDR3 has 18 residues. V gave up 0 bases and J gave up 2 bases; unmatched junction bases: 9. Germline CDR1 reads LGHNA; CDR2 reads YSLEER. The CDR3 DNA reads TGCGCCAGCAGCCAAGACTTGTCCAGCGGGGGGACCACAGATACGCAGTATTTT. Translation: CASSQDLSSGGTTDTQYF.